This record looks at one TCR beta chain sequence and its context. The PCR employed 60 Vbeta primers together with 13 Jbeta primers. Generated by immunoSEQ multiplex PCR, the TCRdb table keeps only in-frame clones and is missing some. In the table there are 200,000 to 300,000 clones, approximately 81% of which are singletons. There are 13 residues in the CDR3. CDR1 is SGHTA and CDR2 is FQGTGA in the germline V gene. The V end was cut by 5 bases, the J end by 6 bases, with 13 bases between. These data originate in a study of cytomegalovirus exposure and HLA in healthy donors. The chain employs TRBV7-3 and TRBJ1-1, with a weak D call TRBD1 (6 bases). The sequencing input was PBMCs. The TCR comes from a woman aged 55 to 70 in good health and CMV-seropositive. The CDR3 DNA reads TGTGCCAGCAGCCTACAACAGGGATCTGAAGCTTTCTTT. Translating gives CASSLQQGSEAFF.